This T cell receptor beta chain derives from a study of shared clonotypes between healthy human individuals. Study-wide background: CD4 naive and CD4 memory each took three plates per donor, while CD8 naive took two and CD8 memory one. Notes on the study in general: Clonotype sharing across a few donors was observed for 4% to 5.5% of naive CD4 clonotypes.

Of note for this clone: Antigen specificity is unknown.

Several immunoSEQ plates received, in even portions, the genomic DNA of each subset. Some clones are missing from TCRdb's copy, which holds only in-frame ones; the method was immunoSEQ multiplex PCR. The table lists about 2.4 million clones, 80% to 95% of them singletons. The sequence came from a man younger than 35 in good health. Some clones in this sample may be carry-over from other donors' samples. The sample consisted of naive CD4+ T cells from PBMCs. Described subset: CD45RA+ positively selected.

CDR3 amino acids: CASSRVAANNYNEQFF. The CDR3 nucleotides are TGTGCCAGCAGCAGGGTAGCGGCAAACAACTACAATGAGCAGTTCTTC. This chain links TRBV9 with TRBJ2-1, with D perhaps TRBD2 (6 bases). The CDR3 sequence is 16 residues long. Trimming stripped 4 bases from V and 3 bases from J, with 17 bases between. The germline CDR1 and CDR2 sequences are SGDLS and YYNGEE.